This TCR beta chain was identified during a study of vaccination effects on CD4 cells after COVID-19. Assay used: immunoSEQ multiplex PCR; TCRdb lists only in-frame clones, some missing. The sample yields 40,000 to 55,000 clones, 74% seen once. Germline assignment: CDR1 SGHRS and CDR2 YFSETQ. Deletions cut 3 bases from V and 2 bases from J, with 11 bases between. The CDR3 is made up of 14 amino acids. Note on this clone: Its antigen is not known.

The authors isolated CD4+ T cells after nine to eleven days of culture. PCR confirmed that the person was infected with SARS-CoV-2 between March and December 2020. The sample consisted of CD4+ T cells from PBMCs cultured without peptide, taken before COVID-19 vaccination. This TCR derives from a human donor who had a prior SARS-CoV-2 infection. The chain recombines TRBV5-1 with TRBJ1-1; the D is unclear. The CDR3 region is CASSSRPGNTEAFF. CDR3 DNA: TGCGCCAGCAGCTCGCGCCCAGGTAACACTGAAGCTTTCTTT.